The T cell receptor (beta chain) under discussion was sequenced for a study of blood T cell repertoires in COVID-19. Overall study: Whether acute or convalescent, the COVID-19 samples came from the United States, Italy and Spain. From T cells, B-cell-depleted T cells, or PBMCs came the material, which was cDNA or gDNA.

Authors' data handling: Amplification of reference gene primers provided the estimated nucleated cell counts. The method was immunoSEQ multiplex PCR; TCRdb's version includes in-frame clones alone and lacks a portion of them. V and J calls plus clone size are reproduced from that table; the DNA served to infer D and trimming. The profile shows 110,000 to 150,000 clones, 75% to 85% of them singletons. The CDR3 runs to 11 residues. V dropped 4 bases and J dropped 13 bases, with 14 bases sitting between them. Germline V gene data show CDR1 as DFQATT and CDR2 as SNEGSKA (reference sequence). Sequenced sample: peripheral blood. The sequence came from a woman between 45 and 60 years old with acute or convalescent COVID-19. The chain is built from TRBV20-1 and TRBJ2-1; unclear D gene. The CDR3 sequence is CSATWPSGQFF. As DNA, the CDR3 is TGCAGTGCTACGTGGCCGTCAGGTCAGTTCTTC.